Reported below is one T cell receptor beta chain. Its target is not known. This record comes from a study of cytomegalovirus exposure and HLA in healthy donors. General study findings and limits: Most observed TCR sequences were rare, whereas some public TCRs were detected in many donors.

Libraries were prepared by immunoSEQ multiplex PCR; TCRdb keeps only in-frame clonotypes and omits some of them. The sample yields some 100,000 clones, approximately 90% seen once. Looked up from germline, CDR1 is SGHRS and CDR2 is YFSETQ. The CDR3 sequence is 16 residues long. V was shortened by 0 bases and J by 4 bases, with 14 bases between the two germline ends. It was the 120-subject validation cohort, separate from the roughly 700-subject first cohort, to which the donors belonged. V is TRBV5-1 and J is TRBJ1-3; D remains ambiguous. This clonotype originated in a man between 18 and 35 years old in good health and CMV-seropositive. Sequencing was done on a sample of PBMCs. DNA for the CDR3: TGCGCCAGCAGCTTGGGTACGGGTTCCACGGGAAACACCATATATTTT. As protein: CASSLGTGSTGNTIYF.